This TCR beta chain appears in the sequencing data of a study of control samples from healthy donors and cancer patients. The assay was immunoSEQ multiplex PCR, and TCRdb's table has in-frame clones only and misses some. The data hold under 450,000 clones, with more than 80% observed a single time. The receptor was derived from a man aged 40-50 years with head and neck cancer. Sequences were obtained from PBMCs.

The CDR3 sequence is CASSLVSGNSYNEQFF. The DNA of the CDR3 is TGCGCCAGCAGCTTGGTTAGCGGGAACTCCTACAATGAGCAGTTCTTC. V is TRBV5-1 and J is TRBJ2-1; 8 nucleotides line up with TRBD2. The CDR3 contains 16 residues. CDR1 is SGHRS, CDR2 YFSETQ, per germline. J lost 0 bases, V lost 0 bases, and 2 bases had no gene match.